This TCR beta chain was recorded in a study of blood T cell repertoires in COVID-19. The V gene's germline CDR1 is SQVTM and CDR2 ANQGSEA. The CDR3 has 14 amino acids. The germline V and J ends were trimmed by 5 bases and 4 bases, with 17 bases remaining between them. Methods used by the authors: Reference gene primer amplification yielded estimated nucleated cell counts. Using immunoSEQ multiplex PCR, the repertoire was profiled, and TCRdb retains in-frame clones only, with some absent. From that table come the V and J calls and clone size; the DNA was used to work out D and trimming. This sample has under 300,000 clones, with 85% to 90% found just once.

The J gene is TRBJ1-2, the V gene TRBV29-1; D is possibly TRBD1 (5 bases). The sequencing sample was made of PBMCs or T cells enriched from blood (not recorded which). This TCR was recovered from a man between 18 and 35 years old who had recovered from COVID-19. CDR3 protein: CSVKLGAGGYGYTF. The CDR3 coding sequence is TGCAGCGTTAAACTCGGGGCGGGGGGCTATGGCTACACCTTC.